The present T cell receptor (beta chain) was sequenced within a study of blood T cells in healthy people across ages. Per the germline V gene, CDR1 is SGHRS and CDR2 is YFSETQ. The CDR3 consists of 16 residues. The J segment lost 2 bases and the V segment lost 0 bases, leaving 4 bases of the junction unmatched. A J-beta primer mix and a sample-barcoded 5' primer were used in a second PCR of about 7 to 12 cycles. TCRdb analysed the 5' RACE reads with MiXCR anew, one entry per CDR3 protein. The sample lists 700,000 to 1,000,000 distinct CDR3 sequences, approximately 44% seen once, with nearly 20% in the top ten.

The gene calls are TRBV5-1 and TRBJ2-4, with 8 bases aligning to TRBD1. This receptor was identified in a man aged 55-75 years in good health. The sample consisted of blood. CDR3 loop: CASSLGQGATKNIQYF. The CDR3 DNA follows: TGCGCCAGCAGCTTGGGGCAGGGGGCTACCAAAAACATTCAGTACTTC.